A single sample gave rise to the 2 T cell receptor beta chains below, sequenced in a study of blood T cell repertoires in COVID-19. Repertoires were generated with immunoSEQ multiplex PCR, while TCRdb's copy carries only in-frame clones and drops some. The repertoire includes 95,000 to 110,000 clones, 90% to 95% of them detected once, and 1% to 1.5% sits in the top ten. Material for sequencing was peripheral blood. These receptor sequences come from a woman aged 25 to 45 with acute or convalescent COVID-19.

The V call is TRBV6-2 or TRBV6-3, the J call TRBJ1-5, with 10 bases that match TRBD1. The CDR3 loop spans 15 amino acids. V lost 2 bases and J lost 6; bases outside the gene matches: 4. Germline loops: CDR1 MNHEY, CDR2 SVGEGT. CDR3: CASSYGTGVLQPQHF. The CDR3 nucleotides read TGTGCCAGCAGTTACGGGACAGGGGTTCTTCAGCCCCAGCATTTT.

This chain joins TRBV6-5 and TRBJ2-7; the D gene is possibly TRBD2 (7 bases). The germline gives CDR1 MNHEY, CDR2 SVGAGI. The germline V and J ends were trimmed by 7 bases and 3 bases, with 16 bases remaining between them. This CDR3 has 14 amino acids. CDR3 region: CASTEGGAYYEQYF. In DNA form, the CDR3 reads TGTGCCAGCACCGAAGGGGGGGCCTACTACGAGCAGTACTTC.